Shown below are 20 T cell receptor beta chains from a single sample sequenced in a study of blood T cell repertoires in COVID-19. Assay: immunoSEQ multiplex PCR; the TCRdb copy retains only in-frame clones and omits some. The sample carries about 110,000 clones, 69% recorded once. The sample taken for sequencing was peripheral blood. Receptors originate from a man aged 80 or over with acute or convalescent COVID-19.

The chain combines TRBV14 with TRBJ2-1, with D possibly being TRBD2 (5 bases). Trimming shortened V by 0 bases and J by 7 bases, and 13 bases separated the two germline ends. The CDR3 has 15 amino acids. CDR1 is SGHDN, CDR2 FVKESK, per germline. CDR3 protein: CASSQDPLAGNEQFF. The CDR3 nucleotides are TGTGCCAGCAGCCAAGATCCTCTAGCTGGTAATGAGCAGTTCTTC. Drawing the rest from reference TRBV14 and TRBJ2-1, the complete variable domain is EAGVTQFPSHSVIEKGQTVTLRCDPISGHDNLYWYRRVMGKEIKFLLHFVKESKQDESGMPNNRFLAERTGGTYSTLKVQPAELEDSGVYFCASSQDPLAGNEQFFGPGTRLTVL.

CDR3 loop: CASRSPSKNIQYF. Written as DNA, the CDR3 is TGTGCCAGTAGGAGCCCGAGCAAAAACATTCAGTACTTC. The chain carries TRBV2 and TRBJ2-4; D unclear. V was shortened by 9 bases and J by 3 bases, with 12 bases between the two germline ends. This CDR3 is built from 13 residues. CDR1 and CDR2 (germline): SNHLY, FYNNEI.

The J gene is TRBJ2-7, the V gene TRBV19; weak D call: TRBD1 (6 bases). Germline lookup yields CDR1 LNHDA and CDR2 SQIVND (reference sequence). The CDR3 spans 14 residues. The V and J ends lost 5 bases and 4 bases respectively, with 15 bases between them. CDR3 loop: CASSVRDTLYEQYF. The CDR3 coding sequence is TGTGCCAGTAGTGTCCGGGACACCCTTTACGAGCAGTACTTC.

The rearrangement uses TRBV30 and TRBJ2-7; no clear D gene. V was shortened by 2 bases and J by 7 bases, with 9 bases between the two germline ends. From germline, CDR1 is GTSNPN and CDR2 SVGIG (reference sequence). The CDR3 is 11 residues long. This chain's CDR3 is CAWSLWREQYF. The CDR3 DNA sequence: TGTGCCTGGAGTCTATGGCGGGAGCAGTACTTC. Full variable domain (missing parts from reference TRBV30 and TRBJ2-7): SQTIHQWPATLVQPVGSPLSLECTVEGTSNPNLYWYRQAAGRGLQLLFYSVGIGQISSEVPQNLSASRPQDRQFILSSKKLLLSDSGFYLCAWSLWREQYFGPGTRLTVT.

This chain links TRBV28 with TRBJ2-7, with 8 positions matching TRBD1. Germline V CDR1 and CDR2: MDHEN, SYDVKM. CDR3 length equals 15 residues. J gave up 7 bases and V 3 bases, and 11 bases lay outside the gene matches. The CDR3 DNA reads TGTGCCAGCAGTTTGGCAGCTCAGGGGGCAGGGGAGCAGTACTTC. Translating gives CASSLAAQGAGEQYF. The variable domain in full, completed from reference TRBV28 and TRBJ2-7, reads DVKVTQSSRYLVKRTGEKVFLECVQDMDHENMFWYRQDPGLGLRLIYFSYDVKMKEKGDIPEGYSVSREKKERFSLILESASTNQTSMYLCASSLAAQGAGEQYFGPGTRLTVT.

This clone has a single count. The chain employs TRBV24-1 and TRBJ1-4; 7 bases are shared with TRBD1. This CDR3 comprises 15 residues. Per germline, CDR1 KGHDR and CDR2 SFDVKD. Trimming took 6 bases from V and 7 from J; bases not matched to a gene: 10. CDR3 sequence (DNA): TGTGCCACCAGTACTCCGACAGGGTCGGGTGAAAAACTGTTTTTT. Protein: CATSTPTGSGEKLFF.

The chain is built from TRBV3-1 (or the pseudogene TRBV3-2) and TRBJ1-1; 7 nucleotides agree with TRBD1. V was clipped by 6 bases and J by 3 bases; unmatched bases: 4. The CDR3 spans 13 residues. Germline V gives CDR1 LGHDT, CDR2 YNNKEL (reference sequence). In DNA form, the CDR3 reads TGTGCCAGCAGTGACAGGGACTACACTGAAGCTTTCTTT. Translating it yields CASSDRDYTEAFF.

This clone was recorded a few times. This chain joins TRBV5-6 and TRBJ2-7; 8 nucleotides line up with TRBD1. In germline, CDR1 is SGHDT, CDR2 YYEEEE. Trimming at V came to 0 bases and at J to 7 bases, leaving 0 bases not matched to a gene. The CDR3 length is 12 residues. The CDR3 nucleotides are TGTGCCAGCAGCTTGGGACAGGGGGAGCAGTACTTC. Residues: CASSLGQGEQYF.

The chain employs TRBV4-3 and TRBJ2-5, with a tentative D call TRBD2 (5 bases). The CDR3 loop spans 15 amino acids. CDR1 is LGHNA, CDR2 YSLEER, per germline. Trimming pared 0 bases from V and 4 bases from J, leaving 12 bases between. As DNA, the CDR3 is TGCGCCAGCAGCCAAGATCTGAGAGGGTTAGAGACCCAGTACTTC. This gives the protein CASSQDLRGLETQYF.

V is TRBV28 and J is TRBJ1-1, with TRBD1 matching over 7 bases. Per the germline V gene, CDR1 is MDHEN and CDR2 is SYDVKM. The CDR3 is 15 residues long. V dropped 3 bases and J dropped 5; count of bases not matched to a gene: 9. DNA for the CDR3: TGTGCCAGCAGTTTGATAGGGGGCGGTCGGACTGAAGCTTTCTTT. As protein: CASSLIGGGRTEAFF.

The V call is TRBV18, the J call TRBJ2-6, with D possibly being TRBD1 (6 bases). The V end was cut by 3 bases, the J end by 4 bases, with 10 bases between. Germline V lookup: CDR1 KGHSH, CDR2 LQKENI. There are 15 residues in the CDR3. The DNA for the CDR3 is TGTGCCAGCTCACCGACAGGTTCGGGGGCCAACGTCCTGACTTTC. It codes for CASSPTGSGANVLTF.

There are a few counts of this clone. V is TRBV11-1 and J is TRBJ1-4; D is unclear. The CDR3 is 14 amino acids. The germline CDR1 and CDR2 sequences are SGHAT and FQDESV (reference sequence). V dropped 5 bases and J dropped 2 bases, with 9 bases sitting between them. The CDR3 loop reads CASSRGGTNEKLFF. CDR3 nucleotides: TGTGCCAGCAGCCGCGGCGGGACTAATGAAAAACTGTTTTTT.

CDR3 nucleotides: TGCGCCAGCAGCATTTACAGGGGGACTGAAGCTTTCTTT. Its translation is CASSIYRGTEAFF. This chain connects TRBV5-1 to TRBJ1-1; 8 bases match TRBD1. Germline CDR1 and CDR2: SGHRS and YFSETQ. With 4 bases clipped from V and 5 bases from J, the junction kept 4 bases outside the gene matches. The CDR3 runs to 13 residues.

This clone was picked up a small number of times. The CDR3 reads CASSLLGGGTGQPQHF. CDR3 DNA: TGTGCCAGCAGCCTTCTTGGTGGGGGGACGGGACAGCCCCAGCATTTT. The chain links TRBV28 to TRBJ1-5; possible D gene TRBD1, 5 bases. Per germline, CDR1 MDHEN and CDR2 SYDVKM. V shed 6 bases and J shed 7 bases, with 22 bases lying between them. The CDR3 runs 16 residues.

J is TRBJ2-1 and V is TRBV18; D is undetermined. Germline V gene lookup returns CDR1 KGHSH and CDR2 LQKENI. Trimming shortened V by 2 bases and J by 4 bases, and 15 bases separated the two germline ends. The CDR3 runs 16 residues. This chain's CDR3 is CASSPDNLVVYNEQFF. The CDR3 bases are TGTGCCAGCTCACCAGATAACTTGGTAGTTTACAATGAGCAGTTCTTC.

The chain links TRBV6-6 to TRBJ2-3; 8 positions agree with TRBD2. The CDR3 consists of 14 residues. Germline V lookup: CDR1 MNHNY, CDR2 SVGAGI (reference sequence). V lost 10 bases and J lost 0; bases outside the gene matches: 6. CDR3 in amino acids: CATSRGGSTDTQYF. The CDR3 DNA is TGTGCCACCTCCCGGGGGGGAAGCACAGATACGCAGTATTTT.

The gene calls are TRBV6-5 and TRBJ1-5; maybe TRBD1 (5 bases). The V and J ends lost 0 bases and 4 bases respectively, with 10 bases between them. Looked up from germline, CDR1 is MNHEY and CDR2 is SVGAGI. This CDR3 comprises 15 residues. Here the CDR3 DNA reads TGTGCCAGCAGTTACTCTCCAGGGCCGAATCAGCCCCAGCATTTT. Amino acid sequence: CASSYSPGPNQPQHF.

J is TRBJ2-2 and V is TRBV2, with a tentative D call TRBD1 (5 bases). With 4 bases removed from V and 4 bases from J, the gap between germline ends came to 7 bases. The CDR3 spans 13 residues. Germline values: CDR1 SNHLY, CDR2 FYNNEI. The CDR3: CASSVQVTGELFF. In DNA, the CDR3 is TGTGCCAGCAGTGTACAGGTCACCGGGGAGCTGTTTTTT.

This clone was counted between two and nine times. The chain uses TRBV5-1 and TRBJ2-3; weak D call: TRBD1 (6 bases). The CDR3 runs to 13 residues. V dropped 0 bases and J dropped 5 bases, with 7 bases sitting between them. The germline V gene encodes CDR1 SGHRS and CDR2 YFSETQ. CDR3 sequence: CASSLGQVDTQYF. CDR3 nucleotide sequence: TGCGCCAGCAGCTTGGGACAGGTAGATACGCAGTATTTT.

The chain links TRBV9 to TRBJ1-4, with 9 bases lining up with TRBD1. Germline V gene lookup returns CDR1 SGDLS and CDR2 YYNGEE. V lost 4 bases to trimming and J lost 8 bases; unmatched junction nucleotides: 9. The CDR3 sequence is 15 residues long. The CDR3 sequence: CASSFTGGFGEKLFF. Here the CDR3 DNA reads TGTGCCAGCAGCTTCACAGGGGGCTTCGGGGAAAAACTGTTTTTT. Using reference TRBV9 and TRBJ1-4 for the parts outside the CDR3, the full variable domain is DSGVTQTPKHLITATGQRVTLRCSPRSGDLSVYWYQQSLDQGLQFLIQYYNGEERAKGNILERFSAQQFPDLHSELNLSSLELGDSALYFCASSFTGGFGEKLFFGSGTQLSVL.